Shown below are 14 T cell receptor beta chains from a single sample sequenced in a study of sequential checkpoint blockade in melanoma. Treatment in this sample: randomized to nivolumab then ipilimumab (arm A) or the reverse (arm B). Using immunoSEQ multiplex PCR, the repertoire was profiled, and TCRdb retains in-frame clones only, with some absent. The sample includes more than 20,000 clones, roughly four fifths of them seen just once. This specimen consisted of CD8+ T cells sorted from blood (inferred from file names), obtained from a patient given nivolumab and ipilimumab in sequence. These receptors came from a human donor with melanoma.

The chain uses TRBV28 and TRBJ1-2; 9 nucleotides line up with TRBD1. The CDR3 is 16 amino acids. CDR1 is MDHEN and CDR2 is SYDVKM in the germline V gene. V was clipped by 6 bases and J by 4 bases; unmatched bases: 12. The DNA of the CDR3 is TGTGCCAGCAGACCCCCCCCAGGACAGGGGAGCTATGGCTACACCTTC. It encodes CASRPPPGQGSYGYTF.

CDR3 bases: TGCGCCAGCAGTCCCGGGACTAGCGGCACAGATACGCAGTATTTT. Amino acids: CASSPGTSGTDTQYF. The V gene is TRBV10-2, the J gene TRBJ2-3; 10 bases fit TRBD2. The CDR3 covers 15 residues. CDR1 is WSHSY and CDR2 is SAAADI in the germline V gene. V shed 5 bases and J 1 base; nucleotides not matched to a gene: 3.

The rearrangement joins TRBV2 to TRBJ2-1; 7 bases are a match to TRBD2. This CDR3 is built from 14 residues. Per germline, CDR1 SNHLY and CDR2 FYNNEI. With V trimmed by 10 bases and J by 2 bases, 8 bases remained unmatched. The CDR3 DNA reads as TGTGCCACCTCGAGCGGGACTACCTACAATGAGCAGTTCTTC. Translating it yields CATSSGTTYNEQFF.

The chain uses TRBV7-2 and TRBJ2-1; 8 nucleotides agree with TRBD2. V was pared by 5 bases and J by 0 bases, with 6 bases of the junction left unmatched. CDR1 is SGHTA, CDR2 FQGNSA, per germline. This CDR3 is 16 amino acids long. CDR3 sequence reads: CASSRTAGGSYNEQFF. As DNA, the CDR3 is TGTGCCAGCAGCCGAACGGCGGGAGGCTCCTACAATGAGCAGTTCTTC.

The V and J genes are TRBV7-3 and TRBJ2-6; D might be TRBD2 (5 bases). Per the germline V gene, CDR1 is SGHTA and CDR2 is FQGTGA. The CDR3 length is 16 residues. Trimming left V 5 bases short and J 1 base short, with 12 bases between. The CDR3 loop reads CASSPEGGSGANVLTF. The CDR3 DNA reads as TGTGCCAGCAGCCCAGAGGGCGGGTCTGGGGCCAACGTCCTGACTTTC.

The chain employs TRBV5-1 and TRBJ2-3; weak D call: TRBD2 (5 bases). This CDR3 is 16 amino acids long. Trimming cost V 0 bases and J 4 bases, with 15 bases left between them. Germline lookup yields CDR1 SGHRS and CDR2 YFSETQ. CDR3 sequence: CASSLVGLAVSDTQYF. The CDR3 coding sequence is TGCGCCAGCAGCTTGGTCGGGCTAGCTGTTTCAGATACGCAGTATTTT.

Note on this clone: One junction end does not reproduce the germline sequence, and a read error may be involved. The chain carries TRBV2 and TRBJ1-2, with D possibly being TRBD1 (6 bases). Looked up from germline, CDR1 is SNHLY and CDR2 is FYNNEI. The length of the CDR3 is 13 residues. The CDR3 DNA follows: TGTGCCAGCAGGGAAGGACAGAACTATGGCTACACCTTC. This gives the protein CASREGQNYGYTF.

The chain combines TRBV7-6 with TRBJ1-3; 8 positions agree with TRBD1. The CDR3 extends over 16 amino acids. From germline, CDR1 is SGHVS and CDR2 FNYEAQ. Trimming removed 2 bases from V and 7 bases from J; junction bases left unmatched: 10. The CDR3 region is CASSLTDRVVGNTIYF. Written as DNA, the CDR3 is TGTGCCAGCAGCTTAACGGACAGGGTGGTAGGGAACACCATATATTTT.

The rearrangement joins TRBV5-8 to TRBJ1-2, with D unresolved. CDR3 size: 12 residues. Trimming cost V 3 bases and J 4 bases, with 7 bases left between them. The germline gives CDR1 SGHTS, CDR2 YDEGEE. CDR3 amino acids: CASSSDTYGYTF. DNA of the CDR3: TGTGCCAGCAGCTCCGACACCTATGGCTACACCTTC.

The chain combines TRBV18 with TRBJ1-2, with 9 bases that match TRBD1. The CDR3 has 15 amino acids. The germline gives CDR1 KGHSH, CDR2 LQKENI. The trim removed 3 bases at V and 4 bases at J, leaving 6 bases unmatched. The DNA of the CDR3 is TGTGCCAGCTCACCGGGACAGGGAAGTTCCTATGGCTACACCTTC. Its protein product is CASSPGQGSSYGYTF.

The rearrangement joins TRBV18 to TRBJ1-5; D gene uncertain. CDR3 length equals 17 residues. V lost 4 bases, J lost 2 bases, and 18 bases lay in between. Germline CDR1 and CDR2: KGHSH and LQKENI. The CDR3 region has the DNA TGTGCCAGCTCACGCAGTGTCCTCGCCGAGGGCAATCAGCCCCAGCATTTT. Translation: CASSRSVLAEGNQPQHF.

The chain uses TRBV9 and TRBJ1-1; perhaps TRBD1 as D (6 bases). The germline gives CDR1 SGDLS, CDR2 YYNGEE. V dropped 0 bases and J dropped 3 bases, with 15 bases sitting between them. CDR3 length: 16 residues. In DNA, the CDR3 is TGTGCCAGCAGCGTAGGTCCGGGGGGCGTTTACACTGAAGCTTTCTTT. Its translation is CASSVGPGGVYTEAFF. The full variable domain, with the rest looked up from reference TRBV9 and TRBJ1-1, is DSGVTQTPKHLITATGQRVTLRCSPRSGDLSVYWYQQSLDQGLQFLIQYYNGEERAKGNILERFSAQQFPDLHSELNLSSLELGDSALYFCASSVGPGGVYTEAFFGQGTRLTVV.

The chain has TRBV9 and TRBJ2-1; 10 bases are a match to TRBD2. The V and J ends lost 2 bases and 0 bases, in that order; junction bases with no gene match: 14. Germline V gene lookup returns CDR1 SGDLS and CDR2 YYNGEE. The CDR3 length is 20 residues. The CDR3 coding sequence is TGTGCCAGCAGCGTGCTCCCAGCTAGCGGGAGTGCCCTCTCCTACAATGAGCAGTTCTTC. Protein: CASSVLPASGSALSYNEQFF. The variable domain in full, completed from reference TRBV9 and TRBJ2-1, reads DSGVTQTPKHLITATGQRVTLRCSPRSGDLSVYWYQQSLDQGLQFLIQYYNGEERAKGNILERFSAQQFPDLHSELNLSSLELGDSALYFCASSVLPASGSALSYNEQFFGPGTRLTVL.

The chain uses TRBV18 and TRBJ1-4; no definite D call. This CDR3 contains 14 residues. V was shortened by 5 bases and J by 6 bases, with 13 bases between the two germline ends. CDR1 is KGHSH and CDR2 is LQKENI in the germline V gene. The CDR3 DNA follows: TGTGCCAGCTCAGGCCGGCGGGTTGATGAAAAACTGTTTTTT. As protein: CASSGRRVDEKLFF.